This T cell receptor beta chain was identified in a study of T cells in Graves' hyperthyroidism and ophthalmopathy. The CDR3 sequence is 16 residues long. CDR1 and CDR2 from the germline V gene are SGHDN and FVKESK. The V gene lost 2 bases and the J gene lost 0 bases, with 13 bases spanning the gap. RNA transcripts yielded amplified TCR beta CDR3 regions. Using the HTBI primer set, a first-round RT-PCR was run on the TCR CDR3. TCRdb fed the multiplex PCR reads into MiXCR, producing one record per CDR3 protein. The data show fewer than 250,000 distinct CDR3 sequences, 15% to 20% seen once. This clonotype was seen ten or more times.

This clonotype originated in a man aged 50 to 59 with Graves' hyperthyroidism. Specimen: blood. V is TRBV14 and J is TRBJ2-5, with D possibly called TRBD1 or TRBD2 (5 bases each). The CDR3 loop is CASSQRDGKYQETQYF. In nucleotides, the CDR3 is TGTGCCAGCAGCCAAAGGGACGGAAAGTACCAAGAGACCCAGTACTTC.